These 30 T cell receptor beta chains were all obtained from the same sample, sequenced in a study of blood T cell repertoires in COVID-19. The assay was immunoSEQ multiplex PCR, and TCRdb's table has in-frame clones only and misses some. The data show roughly 330,000 clones, 80% to 90% seen once. Sample: peripheral blood. The receptors derive from a man aged 30-40 years with COVID-19, enrolled during active disease.

Details on this clone: One junction end disagrees with the germline gene, perhaps due to a read error. The V call is TRBV12-3 or TRBV12-4, the J call TRBJ1-2; TRBD1 might be the D (6 bases). The CDR3 is made up of 13 amino acids. CDR3 DNA: TGTGCCAGCAGTTCCAGGGGACCTTATGACTACACCTTC. Protein sequence: CASSSRGPYDYTF.

The V and J genes are TRBV27 and TRBJ1-2, with a possible D match to TRBD1 (6 bases). The V end lost 1 base, the J end lost 8 bases, and 11 bases lay between the germline ends. Germline CDR1 MNHEY, CDR2 SMNVEV (reference sequence). This CDR3 is built from 13 residues. CDR3 in amino acids: CASSLLGGSGYTF. The CDR3 DNA reads TGTGCCAGCAGTTTATTAGGGGGTTCCGGCTACACCTTC.

The chain links TRBV5-4 to TRBJ2-2; 9 nucleotides agree with TRBD1. The CDR3 loop spans 17 amino acids. CDR1 and CDR2 (germline): SGHNT, YYREEE (reference sequence). Trimming cost V 9 bases and J 3 bases; bases outside gene matches: 15. DNA for the CDR3: TGTGCCACCACAGCAAGGGGCGGGACAGGGTACACCGGGGAGCTGTTTTTT. Translation: CATTARGGTGYTGELFF.

The CDR3 coding sequence is TGTGCCAGCAGCCTGAGACAGGATGGGGAGACCCAGTACTTC. This translates into CASSLRQDGETQYF. The chain employs TRBV7-8 and TRBJ2-5; possibly TRBD1 for D (6 bases). The germline CDR1 and CDR2 sequences are SGHVS and FQNEAQ. Between the trimmed V and J ends, which lost 5 bases and 5 bases, there was a span of 15 bases. This CDR3 is built from 14 residues.

The J gene is TRBJ2-5, the V gene TRBV7-3; perhaps TRBD1 as D (5 bases). Trimming left V 1 base short and J 5 bases short, with 8 bases between. The CDR3 loop spans 13 amino acids. From germline, CDR1 is SGHTA and CDR2 FQGTGA. The CDR3 DNA follows: TGTGCCAGCAGCTTAAGACAGAGGGAGACCCAGTACTTC. It encodes CASSLRQRETQYF. The full variable domain, rest sourced from reference TRBV7-3 and TRBJ2-5, is GAGVSQTPSNKVTEKGKYVELRCDPISGHTALYWYRQSLGQGPEFLIYFQGTGAADDSGLPNDRFFAVRPEGSVSTLKIQRTERGDSAVYLCASSLRQRETQYFGPGTRLLVL.

The rearrangement joins TRBV28 to TRBJ2-5, with 10 bases fitting TRBD1. CDR3 length: 15 residues. The V and J ends lost 3 bases and 3 bases, in that order; junction bases with no gene match: 4. Germline-derived CDR1 and CDR2 are MDHEN and SYDVKM. The CDR3 here is CASSFRGTGEETQYF. The CDR3 DNA follows: TGTGCCAGCAGTTTTCGGGGGACAGGGGAAGAGACCCAGTACTTC.

V usage is TRBV29-1 and J usage is TRBJ2-5, with D perhaps TRBD2 (5 bases). Trimming removed 7 bases at V and 2 bases at J, with 20 bases between. The CDR3 runs 15 residues. Germline lookup yields CDR1 SQVTM and CDR2 ANQGSEA. The CDR3 DNA sequence: TGCAGCGCCGACGGGGTGGGGTTTGGTCAAGAGACCCAGTACTTC. This codes for CSADGVGFGQETQYF.

The CDR3 here is CAISESRQGGQPQHF. The CDR3 region has the DNA TGTGCCATCAGTGAGTCGCGGCAGGGTGGGCAGCCCCAGCATTTT. V usage is TRBV10-3 and J usage is TRBJ1-5, with D tentatively TRBD1 (5 bases). The CDR3 covers 15 residues. Germline-derived CDR1 and CDR2 are ENHRY and SYGVKD. The V end lost 0 bases, the J end lost 7 bases, and 13 bases lay between the germline ends.

This clone has just a few counts. V usage is TRBV9 and J usage is TRBJ2-1; 7 nucleotides agree with TRBD1. Trimming took 0 bases from V and 4 from J; bases not matched to a gene: 4. The CDR3 spans 15 residues. Germline-derived CDR1 and CDR2 are SGDLS and YYNGEE. The CDR3 region is CASSVAGTVYNEQFF. The CDR3 DNA sequence: TGTGCCAGCAGCGTAGCCGGGACAGTGTACAATGAGCAGTTCTTC.

This rearrangement joins TRBV25-1 to TRBJ2-7, with no clear D. V was pared by 1 base and J by 0 bases, with 10 bases between. The germline V gene encodes CDR1 MGHDK and CDR2 SYGVNS. This CDR3 is built from 15 residues. DNA for the CDR3: TGTGCCAGCAGTGAATTGGTCTCTAGCTCCTACGAGCAGTACTTC. This encodes CASSELVSSSYEQYF.

This chain links TRBV14 with TRBJ2-2; the match to TRBD2 covers 7 bases. Trimming took 0 bases from V and 7 from J; bases not matched to a gene: 8. The CDR3 extends over 16 amino acids. Germline-derived CDR1 and CDR2 are SGHDN and FVKESK. The CDR3 here is CASSQDGAGRVGELFF. In nucleotides, the CDR3 is TGTGCCAGCAGCCAAGATGGAGCAGGGAGGGTCGGGGAGCTGTTTTTT. The full variable domain, completed using reference TRBV14 and TRBJ2-2, is EAGVTQFPSHSVIEKGQTVTLRCDPISGHDNLYWYRRVMGKEIKFLLHFVKESKQDESGMPNNRFLAERTGGTYSTLKVQPAELEDSGVYFCASSQDGAGRVGELFFGEGSRLTVL.

The gene calls are TRBV5-1 and TRBJ1-2; TRBD1 matches at 8 bases. Germline V gene lookup returns CDR1 SGHRS and CDR2 YFSETQ. The junction had 10 bases not matched to a gene; V was cut back by 4 bases and J by 8 bases. The CDR3 runs 14 residues. Here the CDR3 reads CASSVDQGARGYTF. The DNA of the CDR3 is TGCGCCAGCAGCGTGGATCAGGGGGCAAGGGGCTACACCTTC.

The V gene is TRBV11-2, the J gene TRBJ1-2; 7 positions agree with TRBD1. CDR1 is SGHAT and CDR2 is FQNNGV in the germline V gene. After removal of 4 bases from V and 4 bases from J, the junction contained 6 bases not matched to a gene. The CDR3 has 14 amino acids. The CDR3 bases are TGTGCCAGCAGCTCGGGGGACAGCATCTATGGCTACACCTTC. The encoded protein is CASSSGDSIYGYTF.

The CDR3 region has the DNA TGTGCCACCACGGAAGGGACAGGGTATGGCAATCAGCCCCAGCATTTT. Translated, it gives CATTEGTGYGNQPQHF. The chain couples TRBV28 to TRBJ1-5; 9 bases are a match to TRBD1. The germline CDR1 and CDR2 sequences are MDHEN and SYDVKM. There are 16 residues in the CDR3. After removal of 10 bases from V and 2 bases from J, the junction contained 12 bases not matched to a gene.

This CDR3 is CASSSGLANNEQFF. DNA for the CDR3: TGTGCCAGCAGTTCCGGACTAGCGAATAATGAGCAGTTCTTC. The chain links TRBV27 to TRBJ2-1, with 9 bases matching TRBD2. V lost 4 bases, J lost 7 bases, and 5 bases stayed unmatched. CDR1 and CDR2 (germline): MNHEY, SMNVEV (reference sequence). CDR3 length: 14 residues.

This sequence joins TRBV5-1 and TRBJ2-1, with TRBD2 identical over 12 bases. The CDR3 extends over 18 amino acids. Per the germline V gene, CDR1 is SGHRS and CDR2 is YFSETQ. V shed 4 bases, J shed 0 bases, and the junction held 8 bases outside the gene matches. CDR3 region: CASSPRGLAGSSYNEQFF. For the CDR3, the DNA is TGCGCCAGCAGCCCCAGGGGACTAGCGGGTAGCTCCTACAATGAGCAGTTCTTC.

The rearrangement links TRBV18 to TRBJ1-6; a possible D gene is TRBD1 (6 bases). Germline V gene sequence: CDR1 KGHSH, CDR2 LQKENI. The V gene lost 6 bases and the J gene lost 7 bases, with 13 bases spanning the gap. There are 14 residues in the CDR3. The CDR3 region is CASSPVQGNSPLHF. The CDR3 DNA is TGTGCCAGCTCCCCGGTACAGGGAAATTCACCCCTCCACTTT.

The V call is TRBV2, the J call TRBJ2-7, with 11 bases matching TRBD2. This CDR3 comprises 17 residues. Per germline, CDR1 SNHLY and CDR2 FYNNEI. V gave up 3 bases and J gave up 4 bases; unmatched junction bases: 11. CDR3 nucleotides: TGTGCCAGCAGTGATAGCGGGGGGGGAGCCCCCTGGTACGAGCAGTACTTC. Protein sequence: CASSDSGGGAPWYEQYF.

This clone was detected a few times. The J gene is TRBJ2-1, the V gene TRBV11-1; D might be TRBD2 (6 bases). The CDR3 is 14 amino acids. CDR1 and CDR2 (germline): SGHAT, FQDESV (reference sequence). The germline V and J ends were trimmed by 7 bases and 8 bases, with 18 bases remaining between them. The CDR3 coding sequence is TGTGCCAGCACCGTAGGTAGCGGCAGGGATGAGCAGTTCTTC. It yields the protein CASTVGSGRDEQFF.

V is TRBV6-2 or TRBV6-3 and J is TRBJ1-2; maybe TRBD1 (6 bases). Trimming shortened V by 2 bases and J by 5 bases, and 15 bases separated the two germline ends. The length of the CDR3 is 15 residues. Germline values: CDR1 MNHEY, CDR2 SVGEGT. CDR3 loop: CASSYEGDGKYGYTF. The DNA for the CDR3 is TGTGCCAGCAGTTACGAGGGGGACGGAAAGTATGGCTACACCTTC.

The rearrangement links TRBV14 to TRBJ1-3, with TRBD1 as a possible D gene (5 bases). The CDR3 extends over 18 amino acids. With 4 bases removed from V and 8 bases from J, the gap between germline ends came to 27 bases. Germline V gene sequence: CDR1 SGHDN, CDR2 FVKESK. The DNA of the CDR3 is TGTGCCAGCAGCCCGCTAATTCAGGGACGGTCGGGGGGAGACACCATATATTTT. As protein: CASSPLIQGRSGGDTIYF.

The chain carries TRBV2 and TRBJ2-7, with D perhaps TRBD1 (5 bases). The V gene lost 3 bases and the J gene lost 1 base, with 13 bases spanning the gap. CDR1 and CDR2 from the germline V gene are SNHLY and FYNNEI. This CDR3 has 15 amino acids. CDR3 in amino acids: CASSDRQTFSYEQYF. The CDR3 bases are TGTGCCAGCAGTGACCGACAGACATTTTCCTACGAGCAGTACTTC. The whole variable domain, remainder taken from reference TRBV2 and TRBJ2-7, is EPEVTQTPSHQVTQMGQEVILRCVPISNHLYFYWYRQILGQKVEFLVSFYNNEISEKSEIFDDQFSVERPDGSNFTLKIRSTKLEDSAMYFCASSDRQTFSYEQYFGPGTRLTVT.

A word on this clone: Within the sample, other DNA sequences also encode this same CDR3. The V call is TRBV30, the J call TRBJ2-7; possible D gene TRBD1, 6 bases. This CDR3 has 13 amino acids. Trimming took off 3 bases at V and 1 base at J, with 10 bases between the two ends. The germline CDR1 and CDR2 sequences are GTSNPN and SVGIG (reference sequence). This CDR3 is CAWSPGQSYEQYF. CDR3 nucleotide sequence: TGTGCCTGGAGCCCCGGACAGTCCTACGAGCAGTACTTC. The whole variable domain, filled in from reference TRBV30 and TRBJ2-7, reads SQTIHQWPATLVQPVGSPLSLECTVEGTSNPNLYWYRQAAGRGLQLLFYSVGIGQISSEVPQNLSASRPQDRQFILSSKKLLLSDSGFYLCAWSPGQSYEQYFGPGTRLTVT.

CDR3 sequence reads: CASSPVRGAGNTIYF. DNA of the CDR3: TGTGCCAGCAGCCCAGTCCGGGGGGCTGGAAACACCATATATTTT. The chain recombines TRBV3-1 (or the pseudogene TRBV3-2) with TRBJ1-3; a weak D match, TRBD1 (5 bases). Germline V CDR1 and CDR2: LGHDT, YNNKEL (reference sequence). The CDR3 sequence is 15 residues long. The V end lost 4 bases, the J end lost 2 bases, and 12 bases lay between the germline ends.

The rearrangement links TRBV6-4 to TRBJ2-1, with D maybe TRBD2 (6 bases). CDR1 and CDR2 (germline): MRHNA, SNTAGT. The CDR3 contains 15 residues. V lost 4 bases, J lost 7 bases, and 17 bases lay in between. Here the CDR3 DNA reads TGTGCCAGCAGTGCCGAAGGCGGGATATTGAATGAGCAGTTCTTC. It encodes CASSAEGGILNEQFF.

This chain links TRBV5-4 with TRBJ2-1, with 9 bases lining up with TRBD2. This CDR3 comprises 16 residues. V shed 0 bases, J shed 6 bases, and the junction held 7 bases outside the gene matches. Germline V gene data show CDR1 as SGHNT and CDR2 as YYREEE (reference sequence). The DNA of the CDR3 is TGTGCCAGCAGCTTGGAGCCTAGCGGGGTCCTCAATGAGCAGTTCTTC. Amino acid sequence: CASSLEPSGVLNEQFF. Full variable domain (remainder filled in from reference TRBV5-4 and TRBJ2-1): ETGVTQSPTHLIKTRGQQVTLRCSSQSGHNTVSWYQQALGQGPQFIFQYYREEENGRGNFPPRFSGLQFPNYSSELNVNALELDDSALYLCASSLEPSGVLNEQFFGPGTRLTVL.

This clone showed up just once. The chain recombines TRBV3-1 (or the pseudogene TRBV3-2) with TRBJ2-5; D not resolved. V was trimmed by 0 bases and J by 0 bases, leaving 5 bases between them. This CDR3 has 14 amino acids. CDR1 LGHDT and CDR2 YNNKEL come from the germline V gene (reference sequence). The CDR3 loop reads CASSQDSNQETQYF. The CDR3, as DNA: TGTGCCAGCAGCCAAGATAGTAACCAAGAGACCCAGTACTTC.

The rearrangement links TRBV7-2 to TRBJ2-3, with 12 bases matching TRBD2. The CDR3 has 15 amino acids. After removal of 6 bases from V and 5 bases from J, the junction contained 6 bases not matched to a gene. Germline V gene data show CDR1 as SGHTA and CDR2 as FQGNSA. In nucleotides, the CDR3 is TGTGCCAGCAGTTCTAGCGGGGGGGCCGGAGATACGCAGTATTTT. Translating gives CASSSSGGAGDTQYF.

V and J are TRBV7-2 and TRBJ2-1; 14 bases match TRBD2. Germline V gives CDR1 SGHTA, CDR2 FQGNSA. The CDR3 is made up of 19 amino acids. V gave up 2 bases and J gave up 0 bases; unmatched junction bases: 6. The CDR3 loop reads CASSLRGLAGASSYNEQFF. The CDR3 nucleotides are TGTGCCAGCAGCTTAAGGGGACTAGCGGGAGCCTCCTCCTACAATGAGCAGTTCTTC.

This clone was seen only a few times. The CDR3 bases are TGTGCCAGCAGCCCTGCCGATTTACGGGAAAAACTGTTTTTT. It translates to CASSPADLREKLFF. The chain carries TRBV14 and TRBJ1-4; no clear D gene. The V gene lost 4 bases and the J gene lost 8 bases, with 14 bases spanning the gap. The germline gives CDR1 SGHDN, CDR2 FVKESK. This CDR3 spans 14 amino acids.